This T cell receptor beta chain originates from a study of blood T cell repertoires in COVID-19. Study-level background: Samples taken during acute and convalescent COVID-19 were collected in the United States, Italy and Spain. The analysed material was cDNA or gDNA that came from T cells, B-cell-depleted T cells, or PBMCs.

CDR3 length: 15 residues. CDR1 and CDR2 from the germline V gene are SGDLS and YYNGEE. After removal of 3 bases from V and 3 bases from J, the junction contained 7 bases not matched to a gene. As handled by the study authors: Reference gene primer amplification gave nucleated cell count estimates. Assay used: immunoSEQ multiplex PCR; TCRdb lists only in-frame clones, some missing. V and J calls and clone size are those listed in that table; D and trimming were worked out from the DNA. Altogether around 250,000 clones are present, about 87% being singletons, with the ten largest covering around 7.8%. The chain is built from TRBV9 and TRBJ2-3; the match to TRBD1 covers 7 bases. The TCR was taken from a human donor in a cohort sampled during active COVID-19. The material sequenced was peripheral blood. DNA for the CDR3: TGTGCCAGCAGCGCGAGGTGGGGACAGACAGATACGCAGTATTTT. Its translation: CASSARWGQTDTQYF.